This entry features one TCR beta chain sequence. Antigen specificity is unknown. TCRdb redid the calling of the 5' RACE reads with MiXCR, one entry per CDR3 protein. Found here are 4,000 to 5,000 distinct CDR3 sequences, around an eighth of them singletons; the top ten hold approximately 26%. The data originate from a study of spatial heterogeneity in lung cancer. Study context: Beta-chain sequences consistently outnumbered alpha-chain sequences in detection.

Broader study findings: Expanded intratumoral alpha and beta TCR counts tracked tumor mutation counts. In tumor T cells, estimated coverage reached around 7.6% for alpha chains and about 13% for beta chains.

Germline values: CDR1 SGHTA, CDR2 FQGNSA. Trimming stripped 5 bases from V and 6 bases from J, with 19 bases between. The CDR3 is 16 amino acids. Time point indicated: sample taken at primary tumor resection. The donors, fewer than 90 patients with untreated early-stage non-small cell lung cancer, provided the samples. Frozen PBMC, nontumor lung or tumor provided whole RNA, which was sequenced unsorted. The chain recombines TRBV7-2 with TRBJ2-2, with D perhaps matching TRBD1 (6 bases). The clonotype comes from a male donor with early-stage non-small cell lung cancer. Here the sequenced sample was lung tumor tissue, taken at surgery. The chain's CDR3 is CASSPIGGHSAGELFF. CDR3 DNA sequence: TGTGCCAGCAGCCCCATAGGGGGACATTCGGCCGGGGAGCTGTTTTTT.